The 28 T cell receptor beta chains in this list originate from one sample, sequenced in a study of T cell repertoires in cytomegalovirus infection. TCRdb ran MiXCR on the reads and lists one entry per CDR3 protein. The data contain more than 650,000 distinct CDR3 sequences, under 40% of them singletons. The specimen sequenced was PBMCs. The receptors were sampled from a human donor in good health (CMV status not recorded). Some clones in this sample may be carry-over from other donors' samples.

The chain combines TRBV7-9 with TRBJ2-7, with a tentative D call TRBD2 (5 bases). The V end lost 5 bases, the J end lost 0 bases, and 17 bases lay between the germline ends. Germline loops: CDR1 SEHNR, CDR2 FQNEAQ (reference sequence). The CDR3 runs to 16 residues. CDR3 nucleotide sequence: TGTGCCAGCAGCCCCAGCGGCGTCAGATCCTCCTACGAGCAGTACTTC. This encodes CASSPSGVRSSYEQYF.

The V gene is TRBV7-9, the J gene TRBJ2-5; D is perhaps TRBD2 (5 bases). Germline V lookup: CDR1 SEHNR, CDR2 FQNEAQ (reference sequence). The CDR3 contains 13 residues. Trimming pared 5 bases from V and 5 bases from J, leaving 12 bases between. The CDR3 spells CASSPSGYETQYF. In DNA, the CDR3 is TGTGCCAGCAGCCCCTCGGGGTACGAGACCCAGTACTTC.

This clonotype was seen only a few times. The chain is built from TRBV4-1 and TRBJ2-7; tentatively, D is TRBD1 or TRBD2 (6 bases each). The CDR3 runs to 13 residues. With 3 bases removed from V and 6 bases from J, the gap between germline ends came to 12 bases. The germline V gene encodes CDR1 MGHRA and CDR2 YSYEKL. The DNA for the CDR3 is TGCGCCAGCAGCCAGACACAGGGAGGCGAGCAGTACTTC. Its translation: CASSQTQGGEQYF.

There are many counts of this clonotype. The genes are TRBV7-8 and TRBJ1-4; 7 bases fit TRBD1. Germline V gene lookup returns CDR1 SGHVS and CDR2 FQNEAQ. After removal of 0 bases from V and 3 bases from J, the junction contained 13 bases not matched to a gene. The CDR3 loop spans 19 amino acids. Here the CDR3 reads CASSLARTRPGQSNEKLFF. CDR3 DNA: TGTGCCAGCAGCTTAGCGAGAACTAGACCGGGACAGTCTAATGAAAAACTGTTTTTT.

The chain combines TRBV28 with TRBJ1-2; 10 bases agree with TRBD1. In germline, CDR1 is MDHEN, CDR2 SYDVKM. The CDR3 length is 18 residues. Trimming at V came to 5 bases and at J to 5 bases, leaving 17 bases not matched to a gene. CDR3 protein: CASSPPDRGQRGWYGYTF. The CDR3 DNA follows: TGTGCCAGCAGTCCCCCTGACAGGGGGCAAAGGGGATGGTATGGCTACACCTTC.

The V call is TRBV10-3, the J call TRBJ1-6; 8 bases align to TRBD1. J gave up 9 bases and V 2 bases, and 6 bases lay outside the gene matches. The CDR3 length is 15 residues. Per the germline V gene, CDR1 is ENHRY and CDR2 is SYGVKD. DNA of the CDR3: TGTGCCATCAGTGAGACGGCAGGGGGCCGTTCACCCCTCCACTTT. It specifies CAISETAGGRSPLHF.

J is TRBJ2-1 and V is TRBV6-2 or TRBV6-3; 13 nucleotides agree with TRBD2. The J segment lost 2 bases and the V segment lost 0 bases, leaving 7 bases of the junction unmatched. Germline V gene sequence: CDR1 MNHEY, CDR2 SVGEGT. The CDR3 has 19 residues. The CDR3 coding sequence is TGTGCCAGCAGTTACTCGGGGGGTACTAGCGGGAGGGCCTACAATGAGCAGTTCTTC. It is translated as CASSYSGGTSGRAYNEQFF.

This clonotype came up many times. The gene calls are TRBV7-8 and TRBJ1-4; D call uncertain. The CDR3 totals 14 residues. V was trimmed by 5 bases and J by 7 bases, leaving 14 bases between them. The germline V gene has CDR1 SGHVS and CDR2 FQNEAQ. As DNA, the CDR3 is TGTGCCAGCAGCCCCGCCCGGACGATTGAAAAACTGTTTTTT. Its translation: CASSPARTIEKLFF.

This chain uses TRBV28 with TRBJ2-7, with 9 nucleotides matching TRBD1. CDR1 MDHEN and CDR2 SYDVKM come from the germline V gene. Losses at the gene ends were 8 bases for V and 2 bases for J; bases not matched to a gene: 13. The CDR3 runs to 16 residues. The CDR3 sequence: CASGATGTGFAYEQYF. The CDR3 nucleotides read TGTGCCAGCGGTGCAACCGGGACAGGGTTCGCCTACGAGCAGTACTTC. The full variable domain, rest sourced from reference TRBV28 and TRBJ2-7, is DVKVTQSSRYLVKRTGEKVFLECVQDMDHENMFWYRQDPGLGLRLIYFSYDVKMKEKGDIPEGYSVSREKKERFSLILESASTNQTSMYLCASGATGTGFAYEQYFGPGTRLTVT.

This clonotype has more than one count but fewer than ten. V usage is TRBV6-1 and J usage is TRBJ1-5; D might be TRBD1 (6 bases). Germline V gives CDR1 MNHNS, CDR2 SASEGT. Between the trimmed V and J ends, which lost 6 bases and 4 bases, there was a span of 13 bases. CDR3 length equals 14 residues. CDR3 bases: TGTGCCAGCAGGGACAACAGGGCTAATCAGCCCCAGCATTTT. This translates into CASRDNRANQPQHF.

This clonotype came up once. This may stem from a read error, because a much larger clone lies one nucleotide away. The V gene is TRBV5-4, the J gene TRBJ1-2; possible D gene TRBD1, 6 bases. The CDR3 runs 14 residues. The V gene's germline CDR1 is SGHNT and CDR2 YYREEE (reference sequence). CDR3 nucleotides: TGTACCAGCAGCACCAAACAGGGAGACTATGGCTACACCTTC. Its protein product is CTSSTKQGDYGYTF.

The CDR3 is CASSPGQLPLWGGQFF. CDR3 in DNA: TGTGCCAGCAGTCCGGGACAGTTACCTCTTTGGGGCGGGCAGTTCTTC. The V gene is TRBV28, the J gene TRBJ2-1, with 7 bases identical to TRBD1. CDR1 MDHEN and CDR2 SYDVKM come from the germline V gene. This CDR3 contains 16 residues. The V segment lost 5 bases and the J segment 12 bases; nucleotides outside the gene matches: 19.

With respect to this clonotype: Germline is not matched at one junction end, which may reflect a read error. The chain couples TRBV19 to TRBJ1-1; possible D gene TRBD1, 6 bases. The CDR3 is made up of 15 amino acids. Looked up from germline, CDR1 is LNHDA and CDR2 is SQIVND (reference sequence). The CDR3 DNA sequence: TGTGACAGTAGACGCGGGACACGGGCGAACACTGAAGCTTTCTTT. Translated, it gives CDSRRGTRANTEAFF.

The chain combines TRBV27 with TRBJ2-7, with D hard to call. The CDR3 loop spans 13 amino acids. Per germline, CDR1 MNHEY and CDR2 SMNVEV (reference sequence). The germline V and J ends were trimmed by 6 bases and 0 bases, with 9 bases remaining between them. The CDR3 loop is CASRSYISYEQYF. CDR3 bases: TGTGCCAGCAGATCCTATATCTCCTACGAGCAGTACTTC.

The CDR3 spells CASRPNLAEAGEQYF. CDR3 nucleotides: TGTGCCAGCAGGCCAAACCTAGCGGAAGCGGGTGAGCAGTACTTC. The rearrangement uses TRBV7-8 and TRBJ2-7; 7 bases line up with TRBD2. V was clipped by 6 bases and J by 7 bases; unmatched bases: 15. Germline lookup yields CDR1 SGHVS and CDR2 FQNEAQ. The CDR3 spans 15 residues.

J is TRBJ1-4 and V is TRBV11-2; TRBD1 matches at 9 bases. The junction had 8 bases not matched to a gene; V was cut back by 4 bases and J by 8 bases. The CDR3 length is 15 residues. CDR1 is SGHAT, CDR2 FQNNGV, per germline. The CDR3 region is CASSSPGTGYEKLFF. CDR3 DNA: TGTGCCAGCAGCTCCCCCGGGACAGGGTACGAAAAACTGTTTTTT.

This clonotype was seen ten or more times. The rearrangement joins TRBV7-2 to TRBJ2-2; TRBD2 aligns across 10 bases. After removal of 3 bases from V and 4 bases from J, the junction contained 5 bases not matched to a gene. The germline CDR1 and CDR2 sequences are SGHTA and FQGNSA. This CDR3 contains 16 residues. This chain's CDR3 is CASSFTSGIGTGELFF. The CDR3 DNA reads TGTGCCAGCAGCTTCACTAGCGGGATAGGCACCGGGGAGCTGTTTTTT. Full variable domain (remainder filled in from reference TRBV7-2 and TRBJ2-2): GAGVSQSPSNKVTEKGKDVELRCDPISGHTALYWYRQSLGQGLEFLIYFQGNSAPDKSGLPSDRFSAERTGGSVSTLTIQRTQQEDSAVYLCASSFTSGIGTGELFFGEGSRLTVL.

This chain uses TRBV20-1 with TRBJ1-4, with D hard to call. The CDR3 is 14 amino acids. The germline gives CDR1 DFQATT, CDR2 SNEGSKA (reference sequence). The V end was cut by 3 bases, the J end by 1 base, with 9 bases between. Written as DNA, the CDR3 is TGCAGTGCTAGTCCCCGACAAACTAATGAAAAACTGTTTTTT. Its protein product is CSASPRQTNEKLFF.

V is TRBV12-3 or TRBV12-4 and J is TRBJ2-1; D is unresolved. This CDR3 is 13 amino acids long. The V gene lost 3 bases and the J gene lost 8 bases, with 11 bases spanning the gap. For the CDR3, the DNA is TGTGCCAGCAGTTTTAATGGAGTAGATGAGCAGTTCTTC. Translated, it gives CASSFNGVDEQFF.

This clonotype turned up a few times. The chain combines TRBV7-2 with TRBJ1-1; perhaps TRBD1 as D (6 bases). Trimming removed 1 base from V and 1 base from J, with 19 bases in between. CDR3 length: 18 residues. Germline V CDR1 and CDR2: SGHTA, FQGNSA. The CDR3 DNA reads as TGTGCCAGCAGCTTAGACAGGGCAGGCTGGGGGACGAACACTGAAGCTTTCTTT. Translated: CASSLDRAGWGTNTEAFF.

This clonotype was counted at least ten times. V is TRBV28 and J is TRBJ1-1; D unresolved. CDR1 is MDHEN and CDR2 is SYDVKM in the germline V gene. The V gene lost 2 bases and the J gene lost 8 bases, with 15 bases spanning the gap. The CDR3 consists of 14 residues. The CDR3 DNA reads TGTGCCAGCAGTTTAGCGTCAGTAGGGAGGGAAGCTTTCTTT. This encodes CASSLASVGREAFF.

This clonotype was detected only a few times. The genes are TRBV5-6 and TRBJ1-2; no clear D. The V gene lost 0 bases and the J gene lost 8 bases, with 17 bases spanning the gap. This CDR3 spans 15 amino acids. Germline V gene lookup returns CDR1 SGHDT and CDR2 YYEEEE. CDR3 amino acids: CASSLGPLGSYGYTF. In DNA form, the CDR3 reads TGTGCCAGCAGCTTGGGGCCACTGGGTTCTTACGGCTACACCTTC.

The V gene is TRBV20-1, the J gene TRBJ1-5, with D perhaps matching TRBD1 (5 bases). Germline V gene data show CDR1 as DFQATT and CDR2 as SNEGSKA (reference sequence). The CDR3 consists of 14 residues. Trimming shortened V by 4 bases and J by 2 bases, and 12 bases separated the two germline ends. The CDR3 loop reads CSAIQGLGNQPQHF. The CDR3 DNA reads TGCAGTGCTATCCAGGGCCTCGGCAATCAGCCCCAGCATTTT.

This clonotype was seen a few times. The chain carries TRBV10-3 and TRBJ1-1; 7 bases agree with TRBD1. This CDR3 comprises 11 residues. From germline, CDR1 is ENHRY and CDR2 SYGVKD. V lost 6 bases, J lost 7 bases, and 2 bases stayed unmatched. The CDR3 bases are TGTGCCATCAGGGGACAGATTGAAGCTTTCTTT. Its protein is CAIRGQIEAFF.

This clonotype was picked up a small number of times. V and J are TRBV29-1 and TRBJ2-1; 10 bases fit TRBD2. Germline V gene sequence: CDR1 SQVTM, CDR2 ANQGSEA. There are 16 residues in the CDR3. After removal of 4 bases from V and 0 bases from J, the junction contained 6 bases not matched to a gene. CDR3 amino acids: CSVVSSGGGSYNEQFF. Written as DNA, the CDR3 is TGCAGCGTTGTCTCTAGCGGGGGTGGCTCCTACAATGAGCAGTTCTTC.

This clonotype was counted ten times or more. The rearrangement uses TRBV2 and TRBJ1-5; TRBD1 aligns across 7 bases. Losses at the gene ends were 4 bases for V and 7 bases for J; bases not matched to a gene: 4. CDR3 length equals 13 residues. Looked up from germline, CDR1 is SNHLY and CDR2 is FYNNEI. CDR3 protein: CASSGGGYQPQHF. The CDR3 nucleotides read TGTGCCAGCAGTGGAGGGGGCTACCAGCCCCAGCATTTT. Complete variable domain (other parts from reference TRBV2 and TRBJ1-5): EPEVTQTPSHQVTQMGQEVILRCVPISNHLYFYWYRQILGQKVEFLVSFYNNEISEKSEIFDDQFSVERPDGSNFTLKIRSTKLEDSAMYFCASSGGGYQPQHFGDGTRLSIL.

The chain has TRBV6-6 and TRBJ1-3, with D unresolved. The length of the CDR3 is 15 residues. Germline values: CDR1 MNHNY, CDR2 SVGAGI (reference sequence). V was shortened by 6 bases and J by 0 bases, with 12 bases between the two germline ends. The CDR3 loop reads CASRGLDFSGNTIYF. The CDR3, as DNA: TGTGCCAGCAGAGGACTCGATTTCTCTGGAAACACCATATATTTT.

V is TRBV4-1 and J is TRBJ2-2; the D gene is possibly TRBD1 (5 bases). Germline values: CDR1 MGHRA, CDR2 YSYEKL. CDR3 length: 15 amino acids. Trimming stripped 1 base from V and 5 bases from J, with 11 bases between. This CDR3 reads CASSQAWAGTGELFF. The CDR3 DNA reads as TGCGCCAGCAGCCAAGCATGGGCAGGGACCGGGGAGCTGTTTTTT.